This T cell receptor (beta chain) was documented in a study of chemoradiotherapy in HPV16-positive cancers. The data were produced by immunoSEQ multiplex PCR, yet TCRdb's version contains in-frame clones alone and is incomplete. Of over 2,500 clones listed, just under 85% are singletons. This TCR came from a human donor with HPV-associated anogenital cancer. Material: blood, obtained from a patient who underwent chemoradiotherapy.

CDR3 DNA sequence: TGTGCCAGCAGCTTGGACAGGGACCACTCACCCCTCCACTTT. Encoded protein: CASSLDRDHSPLHF. V usage is TRBV5-4 and J usage is TRBJ1-6, with TRBD1 as a possible D gene (6 bases). The CDR3 is 14 residues long. V was clipped by 0 bases and J by 10 bases, with 11 bases between them. CDR1 SGHNT and CDR2 YYREEE come from the germline V gene (reference sequence).